This T cell receptor beta chain was sequenced in a study of response to subunit inactivated influenza vaccine. There are 13 residues in the CDR3. V was cut by 7 bases and J by 0 bases, with 9 bases left in between. Via MiXCR, TCRdb re-called the RT-PCR reads, giving one row per CDR3 protein. The data show about 520,000 distinct CDR3 sequences, under 8.5% seen once. There are many counts of this clonotype. Sequenced material: PBMCs from blood, taken around 25 months after vaccination. V usage is TRBV12-3 or TRBV12-4 and J usage is TRBJ2-5; D uncertain. This sequence was found in a man aged 50 to 69 who received an inactivated influenza vaccine. The CDR3 sequence: CASTETDQETQYF. In DNA form, the CDR3 reads TGTGCCAGCACCGAGACGGACCAAGAGACCCAGTACTTC.